A single sample is the source of the 26 T cell receptor beta chains below, sequenced in a study of shared clonotypes between healthy human individuals. Sequencing was performed with immunoSEQ multiplex PCR; in TCRdb, only in-frame clones are kept and a portion is missing. The sample lists about 980,000 clones, 60% to 85% occurring once. Sequencing was done on a sample of memory CD4+ T cells sorted from blood. Indicated subset: CD45RA-negative fraction. These receptor sequences come from a man aged 18 to 29 in good health.

The gene calls are TRBV6-7 and TRBJ2-2, with 7 bases aligning to TRBD2. TRBV6-7 is an open reading frame, and its role is uncertain. The CDR3 runs 16 residues. Trimming removed 5 bases from V and 1 base from J; junction bases left unmatched: 7. CDR3 amino acids: CASSSGDFLNTGELFF. In DNA, the CDR3 is TGTGCCAGCAGTAGCGGGGACTTCCTGAACACCGGGGAGCTGTTTTTT.

Many counts were recorded for this clone. V is TRBV10-3 and J is TRBJ1-2; 8 nucleotides line up with TRBD1. V was pared by 10 bases and J by 1 base, with 2 bases of the junction left unmatched. Germline V gene sequence: CDR1 ENHRY, CDR2 SYGVKD. This CDR3 is built from 12 residues. CDR3 sequence reads: CATGQGNYGYTF. Here the CDR3 DNA reads TGTGCCACTGGACAGGGTAACTATGGCTACACCTTC.

The rearrangement uses TRBV7-9 and TRBJ2-2, with unresolved D. CDR3 size: 13 residues. V lost 5 bases, J lost 0 bases, and 4 bases lay in between. Germline loops: CDR1 SEHNR, CDR2 FQNEAQ (reference sequence). DNA of the CDR3: TGTGCCAGCAGCCACACGAACACCGGGGAGCTGTTTTTT. Translated, it gives CASSHTNTGELFF.

This chain connects TRBV7-2 to TRBJ2-1; 7 nucleotides line up with TRBD1. The V gene end was trimmed by 1 base and the J gene end by 6 bases; junction bases not matched to a gene: 6. This CDR3 has 15 amino acids. Germline V gene lookup returns CDR1 SGHTA and CDR2 FQGNSA. The CDR3 loop is CASSLGTGVSNEQFF. The CDR3 region has the DNA TGTGCCAGCAGCTTAGGGACAGGAGTCTCCAATGAGCAGTTCTTC.

This clone has only a few counts. The V call is TRBV4-1, the J call TRBJ2-1, with 9 bases that match TRBD2. J gave up 6 bases and V 3 bases, and 27 bases lay outside the gene matches. Germline CDR1 is MGHRA and CDR2 is YSYEKL. This CDR3 spans 22 amino acids. CDR3 sequence (DNA): TGCGCCAGCAGCCACGTAGAATCGTGGGCCCTCTCAGGTAGCGGGAGTCTCAATGAGCAGTTCTTC. Its protein product is CASSHVESWALSGSGSLNEQFF.

This clone was seen just once. The chain is built from TRBV11-2 and TRBJ2-7; TRBD1 or TRBD2 may be the D gene (6 bases each). Germline values: CDR1 SGHAT, CDR2 FQNNGV. Deletions cut 2 bases from V and 12 bases from J, with 11 bases between. The CDR3 spans 11 residues. In DNA form, the CDR3 reads TGTGCCAGCAGCTTAAGGGGGGAGAGGTACTTC. This encodes CASSLRGERYF.

This chain joins TRBV5-4 and TRBJ1-2; D ambiguous. This CDR3 has 15 residues. Trimming stripped 4 bases from V and 6 bases from J, with 19 bases between. The germline CDR1 and CDR2 sequences are SGHNT and YYREEE (reference sequence). DNA of the CDR3: TGTGCCAGCAGCATCCCCCACAGCGCTGGGGATGGCTACACCTTC. Amino acid sequence: CASSIPHSAGDGYTF.

V usage is TRBV10-3 and J usage is TRBJ1-2; no clear D. The CDR3 contains 13 residues. The V gene lost 2 bases and the J gene lost 5 bases, with 9 bases spanning the gap. Per the germline V gene, CDR1 is ENHRY and CDR2 is SYGVKD. The CDR3 DNA sequence: TGTGCCATCAGTGAGGGGCGGGAGTATGGCTACACCTTC. The encoded protein is CAISEGREYGYTF.

The V call is TRBV6-5, the J call TRBJ1-1; D might be TRBD1 (5 bases). This CDR3 has 13 amino acids. Germline loops: CDR1 MNHEY, CDR2 SVGAGI. The V gene lost 6 bases and the J gene lost 1 base, with 9 bases spanning the gap. CDR3 loop: CASRWGTNTEAFF. Written as DNA, the CDR3 is TGTGCCAGCAGATGGGGCACGAACACTGAAGCTTTCTTT.

V usage is TRBV19 and J usage is TRBJ2-2; tentatively, D is TRBD1 (6 bases). Germline V gene sequence: CDR1 LNHDA, CDR2 SQIVND (reference sequence). The CDR3 has 14 amino acids. Trimming took 6 bases from V and 4 from J, leaving 12 bases between them. Here the CDR3 reads CASSETGRTGELFF. Here the CDR3 DNA reads TGTGCCAGTAGCGAAACAGGGCGCACCGGGGAGCTGTTTTTT. The variable domain in full, completed from reference TRBV19 and TRBJ2-2, reads DGGITQSPKYLFRKEGQNVTLSCEQNLNHDAMYWYRQDPGQGLRLIYYSQIVNDFQKGDIAEGYSVSREKKESFPLTVTSAQKNPTAFYLCASSETGRTGELFFGEGSRLTVL.

This chain connects TRBV6-5 to TRBJ1-2; D not resolved. Looked up from germline, CDR1 is MNHEY and CDR2 is SVGAGI. The CDR3 sequence is 14 residues long. V lost 0 bases, J lost 4 bases, and 9 bases lay in between. CDR3 amino acids: CASSYSTSSYGYTF. CDR3 nucleotides: TGTGCCAGCAGTTACTCGACGTCGAGCTATGGCTACACCTTC.

The rearrangement uses TRBV4-3 and TRBJ2-1, with no clear D. CDR1 is LGHNA, CDR2 YSLEER, per germline. Trimming removed 4 bases from V and 0 bases from J, with 10 bases in between. The CDR3 spans 15 residues. CDR3 residues: CASSRGSSSYNEQFF. The CDR3 region has the DNA TGCGCCAGCAGCCGTGGCTCCAGCTCCTACAATGAGCAGTTCTTC.

This clone was picked up many times. The chain's CDR3 is CASRKPAGNLGYTF. CDR3 bases: TGTGCCAGCAGAAAACCGGCAGGGAACCTTGGCTACACCTTC. The chain carries TRBV7-2 and TRBJ1-2; weak D call: TRBD1 (5 bases). CDR1 is SGHTA and CDR2 is FQGNSA in the germline V gene. CDR3 length equals 14 residues. The V gene lost 6 bases and the J gene lost 7 bases, with 18 bases spanning the gap.

V usage is TRBV7-2 and J usage is TRBJ2-3, with D hard to call. This CDR3 contains 15 residues. V lost 2 bases and J lost 3, with 12 bases in between. Germline V gene lookup returns CDR1 SGHTA and CDR2 FQGNSA. Here the CDR3 reads CASSLRPYKTDTQYF. CDR3 nucleotides: TGTGCCAGCAGCTTAAGGCCCTACAAAACAGATACGCAGTATTTT.

A few counts support this clone. V is TRBV6-1 and J is TRBJ2-5; 8 bases match TRBD1. Germline CDR1 MNHNS, CDR2 SASEGT. V trimming: 6 bases; J trimming: 4 bases; junction bases outside the gene matches: 10. The CDR3 spans 15 residues. The CDR3 DNA follows: TGTGCCAGCAGCGGCAGGGGGACAGGCGGAGAGACCCAGTACTTC. Residues: CASSGRGTGGETQYF.

The chain carries TRBV29-1 and TRBJ2-5, with 9 bases aligning to TRBD1. There are 14 residues in the CDR3. Trimming took 8 bases from V and 5 from J; bases not matched to a gene: 12. The V gene's germline CDR1 is SQVTM and CDR2 ANQGSEA. The chain's CDR3 is CSLGTTGTGETQYF. DNA for the CDR3: TGCAGCCTCGGAACGACAGGGACAGGGGAGACCCAGTACTTC.

This chain joins TRBV6-5 and TRBJ1-6, with TRBD1 matching 7 bases. The CDR3 extends over 14 amino acids. CDR1 and CDR2 from the germline V gene are MNHEY and SVGAGI. J was trimmed by 9 bases and V by 5 bases; bases with no gene match: 7. The CDR3: CASSPGGLISPLHF. CDR3 DNA: TGTGCCAGCAGTCCAGGGGGGCTAATTTCACCCCTCCACTTT.

This clone has ten or more counts. The chain has TRBV5-1 and TRBJ2-7; D uncertain. V was pared by 0 bases and J by 3 bases, with 10 bases between. Germline V gene data show CDR1 as SGHRS and CDR2 as YFSETQ. The CDR3 sequence is 14 residues long. The CDR3 DNA sequence: TGCGCCAGCAGCTTGGCTGAGGTCGTCTACGAGCAGTACTTC. Translating it yields CASSLAEVVYEQYF.

The chain has TRBV4-1 and TRBJ2-5; D is undetermined. In germline, CDR1 is MGHRA, CDR2 YSYEKL. V was pared by 0 bases and J by 4 bases, with 15 bases between. This CDR3 comprises 16 residues. CDR3 sequence (DNA): TGCGCCAGCAGCCAAGACTGGCAAGGGTTCCGAGAGACCCAGTACTTC. It yields the protein CASSQDWQGFRETQYF.

This clone was counted a few times. This CDR3 is also generated by other DNA sequences in the sample. This rearrangement joins TRBV5-1 to TRBJ2-2; the D is unclear. Germline CDR1 and CDR2: SGHRS and YFSETQ. The CDR3 is 13 amino acids. V dropped 4 bases and J dropped 1 base, with 5 bases sitting between them. As DNA, the CDR3 is TGCGCCAGCAGCGGACGGAACACCGGGGAGCTGTTTTTT. Its translation is CASSGRNTGELFF.

V gene TRBV7-8 combines with J gene TRBJ2-7; TRBD1 matches at 9 bases. The V gene's germline CDR1 is SGHVS and CDR2 FQNEAQ. The CDR3 consists of 15 residues. The trim removed 1 base at V and 3 bases at J, leaving 4 bases unmatched. For the CDR3, the DNA is TGTGCCAGCAGCTTAGGGGGGGACAGGGTCTACGAGCAGTACTTC. Encoded protein: CASSLGGDRVYEQYF.

For this clone: Different DNA sequences within this sample yield the same CDR3. The genes are TRBV5-1 and TRBJ1-4, with TRBD1 identical over 9 bases. The junction had 5 bases not matched to a gene; V was cut back by 6 bases and J by 5 bases. Germline V gene sequence: CDR1 SGHRS, CDR2 YFSETQ. This CDR3 has 14 residues. The CDR3 DNA sequence: TGCGCCAGCACCTCGGGACAGGGAAATGAAAAACTGTTTTTT. Its translation: CASTSGQGNEKLFF.

This chain links TRBV5-1 with TRBJ1-6; D is perhaps TRBD1 (6 bases). The V end lost 1 base, the J end lost 6 bases, and 11 bases lay between the germline ends. Germline assignment: CDR1 SGHRS and CDR2 YFSETQ. The CDR3 covers 15 residues. The CDR3 sequence: CASSLTGTANSPLHF. In DNA form, the CDR3 reads TGCGCCAGCAGCTTGACAGGGACTGCTAATTCACCCCTCCACTTT.

The V and J genes are TRBV11-2 and TRBJ2-7, with D perhaps matching TRBD2 (6 bases). The CDR3 spans 15 residues. The V end was cut by 0 bases, the J end by 2 bases, with 11 bases between. CDR1 SGHAT and CDR2 FQNNGV come from the germline V gene. CDR3 sequence: CASSLDTGGAYEQYF. The CDR3 nucleotides read TGTGCCAGCAGCTTAGATACCGGGGGTGCCTACGAGCAGTACTTC.

The table lists this clone with a count of one. This chain connects TRBV5-1 to TRBJ1-4; TRBD1 is a possible D gene (5 bases). V was pared by 0 bases and J by 6 bases, with 6 bases between. Germline V gene lookup returns CDR1 SGHRS and CDR2 YFSETQ. The CDR3 spans 13 residues. The CDR3 loop reads CASSLEGYEKLFF. In DNA, the CDR3 is TGCGCCAGCAGCTTGGAGGGGTATGAAAAACTGTTTTTT.

This clone came up a few times. Other DNA sequences in this sample translate to the same CDR3. V is TRBV7-9 and J is TRBJ1-1; no reliable D call. Germline V gene sequence: CDR1 SEHNR, CDR2 FQNEAQ (reference sequence). The CDR3 totals 12 residues. Trimming pared 1 base from V and 0 bases from J, leaving 0 bases between. As DNA, the CDR3 is TGTGCCAGCAGCTTAGTGAACACTGAAGCTTTCTTT. Translation: CASSLVNTEAFF.